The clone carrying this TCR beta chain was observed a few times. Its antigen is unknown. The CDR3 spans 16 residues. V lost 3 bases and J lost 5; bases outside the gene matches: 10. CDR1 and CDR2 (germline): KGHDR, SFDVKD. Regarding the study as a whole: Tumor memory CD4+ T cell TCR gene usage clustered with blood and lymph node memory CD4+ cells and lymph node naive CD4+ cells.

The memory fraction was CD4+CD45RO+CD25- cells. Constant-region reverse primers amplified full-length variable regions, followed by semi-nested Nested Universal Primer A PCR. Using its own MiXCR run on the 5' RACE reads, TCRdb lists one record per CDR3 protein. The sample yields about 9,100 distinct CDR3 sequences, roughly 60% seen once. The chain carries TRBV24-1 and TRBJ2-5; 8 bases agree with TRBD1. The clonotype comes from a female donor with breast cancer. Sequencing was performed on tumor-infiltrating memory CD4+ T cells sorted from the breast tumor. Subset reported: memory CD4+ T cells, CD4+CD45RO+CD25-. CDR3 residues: CATSDPGQGHWETQYF. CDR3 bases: TGTGCCACCAGTGATCCTGGACAGGGACATTGGGAGACCCAGTACTTC.